The present T cell receptor beta chain was sequenced within a study of neurological immune-mediated disorders. Overall study results and limits: Expansion of TCR clones was greatest in HTLV-1-associated myelopathy and smallest in multiple sclerosis, where it fell below that of healthy controls. Any association between clinical or MRI features and the multiple sclerosis repertoire cluster was absent.

The CDR3 totals 13 residues. CDR1 is SGHRS, CDR2 YFSETQ, per germline. Between the trimmed V and J ends, which lost 4 bases and 3 bases, there was a span of 11 bases. Indicated time point: longitudinal time-point 2. Each sequencing run yielded over 170 million TCR-beta sequences from 15-18 subjects. A single record per CDR3 protein comes from TCRdb applying MiXCR to the 5' RACE reads. This sample carries about 80,000 distinct CDR3 sequences, 5.8% of them seen once, and the ten largest clones take approximately 7.9%. This clonotype has ten or more counts. Antigen unknown. The source of this sequence is a woman aged 60 to 75 with multiple sclerosis. The source material was PBMCs. The V and J genes are TRBV5-1 and TRBJ2-7, with D perhaps assigned TRBD1 or TRBD2 (6 bases each). CDR3: CASSGGTLYEQYF. In DNA, the CDR3 is TGCGCCAGCAGCGGCGGGACACTCTACGAGCAGTACTTC.